This T cell receptor (beta chain) was recovered during a study of cytomegalovirus exposure and HLA in healthy donors. Study results and caveats: Many donors carried some public TCRs, although rarity characterized most TCR sequences. Excluded: some indistinguishable V segments such as TRBV6-2 and TRBV6-3.

Worth noting for this clone: Its antigen is undetermined.

Trimming shortened V by 10 bases and J by 1 base, and 14 bases separated the two germline ends. This CDR3 comprises 14 residues. Germline CDR1 is SEHNR and CDR2 is FQNEAQ (reference sequence). The PCR was carried out with 60 Vbeta primers and 13 Jbeta primers. TCRdb's table, derived via immunoSEQ multiplex PCR, lists solely in-frame clones and lacks some. The table includes some 170,000 clones, around three quarters detected once. The sample consisted of PBMCs. V is TRBV7-9 and J is TRBJ2-1; a possible D gene is TRBD1 (7 bases). The receptor comes from a woman between 40 and 55 years old in good health and CMV-seronegative. The CDR3 DNA sequence: TGTGCCATCGAAGCAGGGGGGTCCTACAATGAGCAGTTCTTC. Its translation is CAIEAGGSYNEQFF.